This T cell receptor beta chain derives from a study of blood T cell repertoires in COVID-19. Here immunoSEQ multiplex PCR was the method, and the copy in TCRdb shows in-frame clones only, minus some. The sample lists around 200,000 clones, 70% to 90% occurring once. The germline CDR1 and CDR2 sequences are SGHTA and FQGTGA. V was pared by 0 bases and J by 11 bases, with 14 bases between. The CDR3 spans 13 residues. The chain is built from TRBV7-3 and TRBJ2-7, with a tentative D call TRBD1 (6 bases). The sequenced material came from peripheral blood. This sequence was found in a man aged 60-69 years with acute or convalescent COVID-19. The CDR3 loop reads CASSLTDSGPKYF. CDR3 bases: TGTGCCAGCAGCTTAACGGACAGTGGTCCGAAGTACTTC.